The 24 T cell receptor beta chains below were found in one sample sequenced in a study of blood T cell repertoires in COVID-19. Profiled with immunoSEQ multiplex PCR; TCRdb holds only in-frame clones, not every one. This table holds about 220,000 clones, roughly 85% found once. Sequenced: peripheral blood. These TCRs come from a woman in her seventies with COVID-19, enrolled during active disease.

This sequence joins TRBV7-8 and TRBJ1-1; D uncertain. Germline loops: CDR1 SGHVS, CDR2 FQNEAQ. V lost 5 bases to trimming and J lost 3 bases, with 16 bases between them. This CDR3 contains 15 residues. The CDR3 reads CASSQSSGRDTEAFF. The DNA for the CDR3 is TGTGCCAGCAGCCAGTCTTCTGGGAGAGACACTGAAGCTTTCTTT.

The J gene is TRBJ2-5, the V gene TRBV30; possible D gene TRBD2, 5 bases. The CDR3 contains 14 residues. Germline CDR1 reads GTSNPN; CDR2 reads SVGIG (reference sequence). The ends were cut back, 5 bases at V and 4 bases at J, with 17 bases in the middle. DNA for the CDR3: TGTGCCTGGTCCCATCGGGTGGGGAGAGAGACCCAGTACTTC. Residues: CAWSHRVGRETQYF. The full variable domain, in which reference TRBV30 and TRBJ2-5 provide the parts outside the CDR3, is SQTIHQWPATLVQPVGSPLSLECTVEGTSNPNLYWYRQAAGRGLQLLFYSVGIGQISSEVPQNLSASRPQDRQFILSSKKLLLSDSGFYLCAWSHRVGRETQYFGPGTRLLVL.

This sequence joins TRBV6-4 and TRBJ2-2; 12 bases fit TRBD2. The CDR3 is made up of 15 amino acids. Germline CDR1 is MRHNA and CDR2 is SNTAGT. Trimming at V came to 4 bases and at J to 6 bases, leaving 3 bases not matched to a gene. CDR3 in amino acids: CASSASGGASGELFF. For the CDR3, the DNA is TGTGCCAGCAGTGCTAGCGGGGGGGCCTCCGGGGAGCTGTTTTTT.

This clone showed up just once. J is TRBJ1-5 and V is TRBV6-1, with D uncertain. Between the trimmed V and J ends, which lost 1 base and 6 bases, there was a span of 4 bases. CDR3 size: 12 residues. Germline V gene data show CDR1 as MNHNS and CDR2 as SASEGT. CDR3 residues: CASSEGGQPQHF. The CDR3 DNA reads TGTGCCAGCAGTGAAGGAGGTCAGCCCCAGCATTTT.

This clone occurred once. The J gene is TRBJ2-1, the V gene TRBV19; TRBD2 agrees at 10 bases. Germline lookup yields CDR1 LNHDA and CDR2 SQIVND (reference sequence). With 3 bases clipped from V and 5 bases from J, the junction kept 16 bases outside the gene matches. The CDR3 runs to 19 residues. The CDR3 nucleotides are TGTGCCAGTAGTATTCCCCCCTCAGCGGGAGGGCTGGTTAACAATGAGCAGTTCTTC. Its protein product is CASSIPPSAGGLVNNEQFF.

V and J are TRBV9 and TRBJ2-3, with TRBD1 matching over 9 bases. The germline V gene encodes CDR1 SGDLS and CDR2 YYNGEE. The CDR3 has 18 residues. V lost 0 bases to trimming and J lost 7 bases; unmatched junction nucleotides: 15. The DNA of the CDR3 is TGTGCCAGCAGCGTAGGTTGGGGTCCGGGACAGGGTTCGAATACGCAGTATTTT. Translating gives CASSVGWGPGQGSNTQYF.

This chain uses TRBV24-1 with TRBJ1-2, with 7 bases that match TRBD1. CDR3 size: 14 residues. Germline lookup yields CDR1 KGHDR and CDR2 SFDVKD. With V trimmed by 12 bases and J by 2 bases, 11 bases remained unmatched. The CDR3: CASSSDRPNYGYTF. The CDR3, as DNA: TGTGCCTCCTCCTCGGACAGGCCGAACTATGGCTACACCTTC.

The chain employs TRBV4-3 and TRBJ1-4; possibly TRBD1 for D (6 bases). The germline V and J ends were trimmed by 4 bases and 15 bases, with 24 bases remaining between them. CDR1 is LGHNA and CDR2 is YSLEER in the germline V gene. The CDR3 is 15 residues long. This chain's CDR3 is CASSPGGAAAEKVFF. The CDR3 region has the DNA TGCGCCAGCAGCCCCGGGGGGGCAGCGGCCGAAAAGGTGTTTTTT.

This clone came up a few times. J is TRBJ2-1 and V is TRBV9; TRBD2 matches at 13 bases. V was pared by 0 bases and J by 7 bases, with 1 base of the junction left unmatched. Germline assignment: CDR1 SGDLS and CDR2 YYNGEE. The CDR3 spans 15 residues. Here the CDR3 reads CASSVGTSGSNEQFF. CDR3 bases: TGTGCCAGCAGCGTAGGGACTAGCGGGAGTAATGAGCAGTTCTTC.

The V call is TRBV6-5, the J call TRBJ1-1, with 8 bases that match TRBD1. J gave up 3 bases and V 2 bases, and 5 bases lay outside the gene matches. This CDR3 comprises 15 residues. The germline CDR1 and CDR2 sequences are MNHEY and SVGAGI. The CDR3, as DNA: TGTGCCAGCAGTTACCTAGCGGGACAGGACACTGAAGCTTTCTTT. It translates to CASSYLAGQDTEAFF.

The rearrangement joins TRBV30 to TRBJ1-5; perhaps TRBD1 as D (6 bases). CDR3 length equals 13 residues. Trimming took 3 bases from V and 4 from J, leaving 10 bases between them. The germline V gene has CDR1 GTSNPN and CDR2 SVGIG (reference sequence). The CDR3 is CAWSPQGNQPQHF. In DNA form, the CDR3 reads TGTGCCTGGAGCCCCCAGGGGAATCAGCCCCAGCATTTT.

The genes are TRBV10-3 and TRBJ1-1, with 11 bases that match TRBD1. From germline, CDR1 is ENHRY and CDR2 SYGVKD. CDR3 length: 17 residues. Unmatched junction bases numbered 8, after V lost 1 base and J lost 4 bases. The CDR3 sequence is CAISEYQGQGAFTEAFF. CDR3 DNA: TGTGCCATCAGTGAGTATCAAGGACAGGGGGCTTTCACTGAAGCTTTCTTT.

J is TRBJ1-6 and V is TRBV29-1; D gene uncertain. Between the trimmed V and J ends, which lost 6 bases and 5 bases, there was a span of 11 bases. The germline V gene has CDR1 SQVTM and CDR2 ANQGSEA. This CDR3 has 13 amino acids. CDR3 residues: CSVREMDNSPLHF. The CDR3 DNA follows: TGCAGCGTCCGGGAAATGGATAATTCACCCCTCCACTTT. Using reference TRBV29-1 and TRBJ1-6 for the parts outside the CDR3, the full variable domain is SAVISQKPSRDICQRGTSLTIQCQVDSQVTMMFWYRQQPGQSLTLIATANQGSEATYESGFVIDKFPISRPNLTFSTLTVSNMSPEDSSIYLCSVREMDNSPLHFGNGTRLTVT.

This clone was detected a few times. This chain connects TRBV6-6 to TRBJ2-1; perhaps TRBD2 as D (5 bases). Germline CDR1 reads MNHNY; CDR2 reads SVGAGI (reference sequence). V was cut by 2 bases and J by 8 bases, with 16 bases left in between. The CDR3 contains 15 residues. This CDR3 reads CASSYLPPRAYEQFF. The CDR3 nucleotides are TGTGCCAGCAGTTACCTGCCTCCGCGGGCCTATGAGCAGTTCTTC.

The chain is built from TRBV20-1 and TRBJ2-1; 12 positions agree with TRBD1. The CDR3 spans 15 residues. J was trimmed by 7 bases and V by 3 bases; bases with no gene match: 7. The germline V gene encodes CDR1 DFQATT and CDR2 SNEGSKA (reference sequence). The CDR3 DNA reads TGCAGTGCTAGTTCTCGGGACAGGGGGCTAAATGAGCAGTTCTTC. Amino acids: CSASSRDRGLNEQFF.

CDR3 DNA sequence: TGTGCCAGCAGCTTCTCGGACAGGGGGAACACTGAAGCTTTCTTT. Translated: CASSFSDRGNTEAFF. The V and J genes are TRBV11-3 and TRBJ1-1, with 9 nucleotides matching TRBD1. Germline trimming cut 3 bases from V and 1 base from J; bases unmatched to any gene: 3. This CDR3 has 15 residues. From germline, CDR1 is SGHNT and CDR2 YENEEA.

The rearrangement uses TRBV4-2 and TRBJ1-1; tentatively, D is TRBD1 (5 bases). The CDR3 loop spans 16 amino acids. Germline V CDR1 and CDR2: LGHNA, YNFKEQ. Between the trimmed V and J ends, which lost 3 bases and 2 bases, there was a span of 16 bases. The CDR3 loop is CASSQNSMGGNTEAFF. The CDR3 region has the DNA TGTGCCAGCAGCCAGAATAGCATGGGGGGTAACACTGAAGCTTTCTTT.

The chain carries TRBV9 and TRBJ2-7, with D perhaps TRBD1 (6 bases). The length of the CDR3 is 15 residues. Trimming took off 3 bases at V and 2 bases at J, with 15 bases between the two ends. Germline assignment: CDR1 SGDLS and CDR2 YYNGEE. CDR3 bases: TGTGCCAGCAGCGCACGACCCGGACAGACCTACGAGCAGTACTTC. Residues: CASSARPGQTYEQYF. The whole variable domain, filled in from reference TRBV9 and TRBJ2-7, reads DSGVTQTPKHLITATGQRVTLRCSPRSGDLSVYWYQQSLDQGLQFLIQYYNGEERAKGNILERFSAQQFPDLHSELNLSSLELGDSALYFCASSARPGQTYEQYFGPGTRLTVT.

The CDR3 DNA is TGTGCCAGCAGCCTTACTGCAGGGATTTACGAGCAGTACTTC. It codes for CASSLTAGIYEQYF. The rearrangement links TRBV6-6 to TRBJ2-7, with D possibly TRBD1 on 5 matching bases. Germline V lookup: CDR1 MNHNY, CDR2 SVGAGI (reference sequence). The V end was cut by 6 bases, the J end by 4 bases, with 16 bases between. The CDR3 has 14 residues.

The chain has TRBV6-1 and TRBJ1-2; D possibly corresponds to TRBD1 (5 bases). This CDR3 is built from 13 residues. Trimming took off 1 base at V and 5 bases at J, with 8 bases between the two ends. The germline V gene has CDR1 MNHNS and CDR2 SASEGT. CDR3 nucleotides: TGTGCCAGCAGTGAAGGCAGACAGTATGGCTACACCTTC. It translates to CASSEGRQYGYTF.

The rearrangement joins TRBV19 to TRBJ1-1; D unresolved. Germline V gene sequence: CDR1 LNHDA, CDR2 SQIVND (reference sequence). CDR3 length equals 17 residues. V lost 2 bases and J lost 3, with 19 bases in between. Here the CDR3 reads CASSIIRRNAPDTEAFF. As DNA, the CDR3 is TGTGCCAGTAGTATAATTCGGAGAAACGCCCCGGACACTGAAGCTTTCTTT.

The V gene is TRBV6-2 or TRBV6-3, the J gene TRBJ1-5; TRBD1 agrees at 8 bases. Germline V gene data show CDR1 as MNHEY and CDR2 as SVGEGT. With 5 bases clipped from V and 4 bases from J, the junction kept 4 bases outside the gene matches. The CDR3 length is 14 residues. CDR3 coding DNA: TGTGCCAGCAGTGGACAGGGCACTAATCAGCCCCAGCATTTT. Amino acid sequence: CASSGQGTNQPQHF.

The J gene is TRBJ1-2, the V gene TRBV9; 9 bases are shared with TRBD1. The CDR3 contains 15 residues. Unmatched junction bases numbered 6, after V lost 3 bases and J lost 3 bases. CDR1 is SGDLS and CDR2 is YYNGEE in the germline V gene. CDR3 bases: TGTGCCAGCAGCGCCCGGGACAGGGTGCACTATGGCTACACCTTC. Its translation is CASSARDRVHYGYTF.

The rearrangement joins TRBV12-3 or TRBV12-4 to TRBJ1-2, with D perhaps matching TRBD1 (6 bases). Trimming took 6 bases from V and 5 from J, leaving 10 bases between them. There are 12 residues in the CDR3. This CDR3 is CASSRGQYGYTF. The CDR3 bases are TGTGCCAGCAGCCGCGGACAGTATGGCTACACCTTC.